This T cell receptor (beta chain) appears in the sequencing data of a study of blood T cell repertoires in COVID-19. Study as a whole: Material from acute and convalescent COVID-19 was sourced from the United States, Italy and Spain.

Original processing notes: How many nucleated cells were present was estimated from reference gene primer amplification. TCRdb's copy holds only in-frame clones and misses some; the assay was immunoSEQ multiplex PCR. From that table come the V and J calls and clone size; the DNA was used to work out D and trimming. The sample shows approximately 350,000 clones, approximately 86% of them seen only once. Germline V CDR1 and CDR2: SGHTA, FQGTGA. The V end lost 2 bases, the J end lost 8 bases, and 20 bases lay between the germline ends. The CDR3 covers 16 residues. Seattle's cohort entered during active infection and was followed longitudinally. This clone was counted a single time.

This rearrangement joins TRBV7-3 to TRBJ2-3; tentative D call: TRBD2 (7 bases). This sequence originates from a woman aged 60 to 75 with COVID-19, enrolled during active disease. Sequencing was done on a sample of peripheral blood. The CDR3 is CASSLLAGLKGGTQYF. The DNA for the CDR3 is TGTGCCAGCAGCTTACTGGCGGGACTAAAAGGGGGTACGCAGTATTTT.